Listed below are T cell receptor beta chains from one sample, sequenced in a study of T-cell reconstitution after alpha-beta-depleted transplantation in children. TCRdb re-derived calls from the PCR reads in MiXCR, one entry per CDR3 protein. The data contain approximately 520,000 distinct CDR3 sequences, about 30% of them singletons. The specimen was PBMCs from the stem cell graft donor, collected from the stem cell graft. Receptor source: a human donor who donated a stem cell graft to a child with aplastic anemia. Both conserved end residues are trimmed from each CDR3. Only some rows state a clone size, as once, few, many or a class for expanded clones.

J gene	clone size	V gene	CDR3 protein
TRBJ2-7	few	TRBV28	ASSLFLDGHEQY
TRBJ2-1	NA	TRBV20-1	SAWTSGIGEQF
TRBJ2-4	NA	TRBV20-1	SARDQEAKNIQY
TRBJ2-3	few	TRBV20-1	SARDRGSGSWSIADTQY
TRBJ2-1	NA	TRBV4-3	ASSQDLGISGSVNEQF
TRBJ2-2	once	TRBV27	ASSFFAEAGELF
TRBJ2-3	NA	TRBV5-4	ASSHSNRGTDTQY
TRBJ1-3	NA	TRBV19	ASTLTEYSGNTIY
TRBJ2-1	few	TRBV20-1	SGSLISYNEQF
TRBJ2-7	few	TRBV20-1	SARGGSYEQY
TRBJ2-5	few	TRBV30	AWSGGTAQETQY
TRBJ1-1	NA	TRBV5-1	ASSWGEGGRDTEAF
TRBJ1-5	NA	TRBV27	ASSSSTGGYQPQH
TRBJ2-2	NA	TRBV29-1	SGLLAGEVKELF
TRBJ1-2	NA	TRBV7-2	ASSLGFTHTGGYGYT
TRBJ1-1	NA	TRBV5-1	ASSFRKPNTEAF
TRBJ2-5	NA	TRBV18	ASSRHAGETQY
TRBJ1-1	few	TRBV10-3	AISDGLGTEAF
TRBJ1-6	NA	TRBV12-3/TRBV12-4	ASSFEFGGNSPLH
TRBJ2-1	NA	TRBV24-1	ATSTRQGPSYNEQF
TRBJ2-3	few	TRBV6-4	ASSDGQSTDTQY
TRBJ1-1	NA	TRBV7-2	ASSLQGSTEAF
TRBJ1-2	NA	TRBV7-2	ASSLHREVGYT
TRBJ2-3	NA	TRBV24-1	ATSKAPGDMTDTQY
TRBJ1-1	few	TRBV7-2	ASSLSFDGNTEAF
TRBJ1-5	NA	TRBV19	ASSAENSNQPQH
TRBJ2-7	NA	TRBV7-2	ASSDRRGGSYEQY
TRBJ2-7	NA	TRBV27	ASSTPTAGGYEQY
TRBJ2-7	few	TRBV20-1	SATNGDSYEQY
TRBJ2-7	once	TRBV28	ASRPIPGSSYEQY
TRBJ1-1	few	TRBV12-3/TRBV12-4	ASSILRDRAGGAF
TRBJ2-3	NA	TRBV6-2/TRBV6-3	ASSYGQTGYTQY
TRBJ1-1	few	TRBV20-1	SAPTGGTEAF
TRBJ1-1	NA	TRBV9	ASSAGQGARPF
TRBJ2-7	few	TRBV4-2	ASSQEVAGSYEQY
TRBJ2-7	NA	TRBV6-2/TRBV6-3	ASSWATGASYEQY
TRBJ1-5	few	TRBV20-1	SARRRARTGGNQPQH
TRBJ1-5	NA	TRBV10-3	AISDGTGGNQPQH
TRBJ2-1	few	TRBV7-2	ASSLSSSGNEQF
TRBJ2-2	few	TRBV10-2	ASIREELANTGELF
TRBJ2-2	NA	TRBV7-3	ASTFGTGPGELF
TRBJ2-1	NA	TRBV7-8	ASSLEVSGNLRNEQF